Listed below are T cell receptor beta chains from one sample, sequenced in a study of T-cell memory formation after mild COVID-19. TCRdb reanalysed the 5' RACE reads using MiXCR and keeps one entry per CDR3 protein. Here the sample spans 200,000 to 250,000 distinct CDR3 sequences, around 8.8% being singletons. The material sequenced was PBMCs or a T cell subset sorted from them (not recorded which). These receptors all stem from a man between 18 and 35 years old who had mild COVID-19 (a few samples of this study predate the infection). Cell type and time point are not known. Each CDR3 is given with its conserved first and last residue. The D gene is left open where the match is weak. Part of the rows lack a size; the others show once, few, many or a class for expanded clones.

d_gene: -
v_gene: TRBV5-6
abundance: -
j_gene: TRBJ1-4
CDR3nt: TGTGCCAGCAGCCACGGGACGCGGGAAGAAAAACTGTTTTTT
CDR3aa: CASSHGTREEKLFF

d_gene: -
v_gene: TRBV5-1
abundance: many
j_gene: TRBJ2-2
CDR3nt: TGCGCCAGCAGCCGCAGGACCGACACCGGGGAGCTGTTTTTT
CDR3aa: CASSRRTDTGELFF

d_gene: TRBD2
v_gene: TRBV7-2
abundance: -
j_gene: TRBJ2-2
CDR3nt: TGTGCCAGCAGCTCTAAGCGGGGGGCCTACACCGGGGAGCTGTTTTTT
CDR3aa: CASSSKRGAYTGELFF

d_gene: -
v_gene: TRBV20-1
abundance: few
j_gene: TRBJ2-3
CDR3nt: TGCAGTCCGCTCAAACATGGGGCCCTCACAGATACGCAGTATTTT
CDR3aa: CSPLKHGALTDTQYF

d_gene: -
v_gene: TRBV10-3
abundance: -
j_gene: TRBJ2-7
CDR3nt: TGTGCCACCAACCGGGACCAGACCTACGAGCAGTACTTC
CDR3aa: CATNRDQTYEQYF

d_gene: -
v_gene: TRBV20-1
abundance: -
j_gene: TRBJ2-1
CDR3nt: TGCAGTAAAGCGCCAAGCTCCTACAATGAGCAGTTCTTC
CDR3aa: CSKAPSSYNEQFF

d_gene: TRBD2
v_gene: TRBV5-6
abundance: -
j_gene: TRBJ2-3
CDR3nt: TGTGCCAGCAGCTCATATAAGATAGCGGGTACAGATACGCAGTATTTT
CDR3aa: CASSSYKIAGTDTQYF

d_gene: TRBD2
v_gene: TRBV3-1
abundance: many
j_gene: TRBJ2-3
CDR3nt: TGTGCCAGCAGCCAAGGTTCCCTAGCGGGGGCCGGCACAGATACGCAGTATTTT
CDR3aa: CASSQGSLAGAGTDTQYF

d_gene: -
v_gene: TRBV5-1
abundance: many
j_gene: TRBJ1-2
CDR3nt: TGCGCCAGCAGCTTGAGAGGTGACGGGCGCGCCTATGGCTACACCTTC
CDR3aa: CASSLRGDGRAYGYTF

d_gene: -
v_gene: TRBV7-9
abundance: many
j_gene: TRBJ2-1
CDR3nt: TGTGCCAGCAGTCCGGAGGGGTACAATGAGCAGTTCTTC
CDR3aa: CASSPEGYNEQFF

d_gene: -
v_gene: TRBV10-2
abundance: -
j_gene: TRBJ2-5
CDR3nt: TGCGCCAGCAGTGATACCACCCGGTACTTC
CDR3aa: CASSDTTRYF

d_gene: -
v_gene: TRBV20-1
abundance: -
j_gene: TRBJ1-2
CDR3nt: TGCAGTGCTGCTTTGGGACACACTAACTATGGCTACACCTTC
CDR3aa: CSAALGHTNYGYTF

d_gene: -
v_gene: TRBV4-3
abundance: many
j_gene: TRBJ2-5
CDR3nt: TGCGCCAGCAGCCAAGATGTTGCAGGGTGGGAGACCCAGTACTTC
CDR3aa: CASSQDVAGWETQYF

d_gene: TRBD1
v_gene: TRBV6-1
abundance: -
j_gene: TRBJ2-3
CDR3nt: TGTGCCAGCAGTGCCCGGGACAGGGAAGATACGCAGTATTTT
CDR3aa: CASSARDREDTQYF

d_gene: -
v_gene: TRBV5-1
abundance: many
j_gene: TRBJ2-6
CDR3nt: TGCGCCAGCAGCTTGGGCGCAAACTCTGGGGCCAACGTCCTGACTTTC
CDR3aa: CASSLGANSGANVLTF

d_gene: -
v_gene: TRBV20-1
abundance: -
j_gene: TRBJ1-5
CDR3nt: TGCAGTGCTAGCGGGGGCGTCGCGCCCCAGCATTTT
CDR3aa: CSASGGVAPQHF

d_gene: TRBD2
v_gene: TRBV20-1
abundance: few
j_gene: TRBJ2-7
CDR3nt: TGCAGTGCTAGAGAGGCTAGCGGGGAGTACGAGCAGTACTTC
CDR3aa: CSAREASGEYEQYF

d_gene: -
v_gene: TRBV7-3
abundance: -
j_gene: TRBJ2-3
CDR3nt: TGTGCCAGCAGCCTGGACTTGTTAGGTACGCAGTATTTT
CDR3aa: CASSLDLLGTQYF

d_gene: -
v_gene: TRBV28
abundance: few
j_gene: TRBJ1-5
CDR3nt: TGTGCCAGCAGTTCGGCAGACAGAATTAATCAGCCCCAGCATTTT
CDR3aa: CASSSADRINQPQHF

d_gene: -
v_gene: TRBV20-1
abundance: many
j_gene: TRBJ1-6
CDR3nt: TGCAGTGCTAGTGAGGATAATAATTCACCCCTCCACTTT
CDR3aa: CSASEDNNSPLHF

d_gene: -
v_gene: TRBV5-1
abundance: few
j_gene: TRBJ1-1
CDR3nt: TGCGCCAGCAGCTCGATTACGAACACTGAAGCTTTCTTT
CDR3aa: CASSSITNTEAFF

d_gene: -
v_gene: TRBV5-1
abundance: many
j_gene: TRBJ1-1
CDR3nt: TGCGCCAGCAGCTTAAATTCAGCAGGCACTGAAGCTTTCTTT
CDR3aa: CASSLNSAGTEAFF

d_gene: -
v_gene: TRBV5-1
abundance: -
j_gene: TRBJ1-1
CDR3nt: TGCGCCAGCAGCTTGAACCAGGGAATGAACACTGAAGCTTTCTTT
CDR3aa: CASSLNQGMNTEAFF

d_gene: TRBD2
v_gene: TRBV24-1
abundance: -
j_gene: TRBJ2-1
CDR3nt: TGTGCCACCAGTGATGGACTAGCGGGGGGGCGAAATGAGCAGTTCTTC
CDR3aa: CATSDGLAGGRNEQFF

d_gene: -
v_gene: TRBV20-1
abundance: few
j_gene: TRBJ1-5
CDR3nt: TGCAGCGTACTACCCGGCAAAAATCAGCCCCAGCATTTT
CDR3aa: CSVLPGKNQPQHF

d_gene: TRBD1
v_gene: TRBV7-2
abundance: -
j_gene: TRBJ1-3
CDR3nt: TGTGCCAGCAGATTGGACAGGGGGCTGGCTGGAAACACCATATATTTT
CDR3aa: CASRLDRGLAGNTIYF

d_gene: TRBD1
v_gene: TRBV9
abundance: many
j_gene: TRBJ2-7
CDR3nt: TGTGCCAGCAGCGCAGAGGGACAGCGCGAGCAGTACTTC
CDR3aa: CASSAEGQREQYF

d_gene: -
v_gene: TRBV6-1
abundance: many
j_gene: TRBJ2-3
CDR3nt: TGTGCCAGCAGTGGCTCCACAGATACGCAGTATTTT
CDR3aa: CASSGSTDTQYF

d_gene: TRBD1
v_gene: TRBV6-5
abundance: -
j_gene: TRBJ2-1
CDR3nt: TGTGCCAGCAGGTCACCGGGACAGGGACTCTACAATGAGCAGTTCTTC
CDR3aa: CASRSPGQGLYNEQFF

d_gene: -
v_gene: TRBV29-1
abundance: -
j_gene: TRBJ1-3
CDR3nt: TGCAGCGTTGAAGATGTGAGGGCTGGAAACACCATATATTTT
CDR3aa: CSVEDVRAGNTIYF

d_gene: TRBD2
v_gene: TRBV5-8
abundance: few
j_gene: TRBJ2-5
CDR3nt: TGTGCCAGCAGCCAACTAGCGGGGGGGCACGTTGTGGAGACCCAGTACTTC
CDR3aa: CASSQLAGGHVVETQYF